This TCR beta chain was recovered during a study of blood T cell repertoires in COVID-19. The wider study: Specimens from acute and convalescent COVID-19 originated in the United States, Italy and Spain. T cells, B-cell-depleted T cells, or PBMCs supplied cDNA or gDNA.

Per the original data handling: Estimates of nucleated cell counts were drawn from the amplification of reference gene primers. Generated by immunoSEQ multiplex PCR, the TCRdb table keeps only in-frame clones and is missing some. The DNA was the basis for D and trimming; V, J and clone size are from that table. The table records more than 150,000 clones, less than 90% of them present only once. Germline loops: CDR1 SGHAT, CDR2 FQNNGV. This CDR3 has 16 residues. Trimming took off 1 base at V and 1 base at J, with 11 bases between the two ends. This receptor was identified in a woman between 40 and 50 years old with acute or convalescent COVID-19. The source material was peripheral blood. The rearrangement uses TRBV11-2 and TRBJ2-4; maybe TRBD2 (6 bases). CDR3 loop: CASSLAGEGAKNIQYF. In DNA, the CDR3 is TGTGCCAGCAGCTTAGCGGGAGAGGGGGCCAAAAACATTCAGTACTTC. The variable domain in full, with the rest retrieved from reference TRBV11-2 and TRBJ2-4, is EAGVAQSPRYKIIEKRQSVAFWCNPISGHATLYWYQQILGQGPKLLIQFQNNGVVDDSQLPKDRFSAERLKGVDSTLKIQPAKLEDSAVYLCASSLAGEGAKNIQYFGAGTRLSVL.